A selection of T cell receptor beta chains follows, all from one sample in a study of shared clonotypes between healthy human individuals. Assay used: immunoSEQ multiplex PCR; TCRdb lists only in-frame clones, some missing. The sample consists of millions of clones, roughly 94% of them appearing once. Sequenced material: naive CD4+ T cells sorted from blood. The source is a man younger than 30 in good health. CDR3s include the opening cysteine and the closing phenylalanine or tryptophan. D genes are given only for firm matches. Rows give clone size only sometimes, using once, few, many, or a class for an expanded clone.

d_gene	abundance	v_gene	j_gene	CDR3nt	CDR3aa
-	-	TRBV7-2	TRBJ1-5	TGTGCCAGCAGCAAAAGGACAAATCAGCCCCAGCATTTT	CASSKRTNQPQHF
-	-	TRBV6-6	TRBJ1-5	TGTGCCATCACCTCACGTCAAAATAATCAGCCCCAGCATTTT	CAITSRQNNQPQHF
-	-	TRBV11-2	TRBJ1-2	TGTGCCAGCAGCTTCGACAGAAACTATGGCTACACCTTC	CASSFDRNYGYTF
-	once	TRBV4-1	TRBJ2-3	TGCGCCAGCAGCCAGTCTATGAGAGATACGCAGTATTTT	CASSQSMRDTQYF
TRBD2	once	TRBV10-2	TRBJ2-7	TGCGCCAGCAGGGCGGGACTAGCGGGAGAGTGGGTGGCCTACGAGCAGTACTTC	CASRAGLAGEWVAYEQYF
-	-	TRBV21-1	TRBJ2-4	TGTGCCAGCTCACAAAGGGCAGGAGGTTCCGTTCAGTACTTC	CASSQRAGGSVQYF
TRBD1	-	TRBV6-1	TRBJ2-2	TGTGCCAGCGGGACAGGGATAACCGGGGAGCTGTTTTTT	CASGTGITGELFF
-	-	TRBV19	TRBJ1-5	TGTGCCAGTAGTATTGTCCACGGGAATCAGCCCCAGCATTTT	CASSIVHGNQPQHF
-	-	TRBV7-9	TRBJ1-4	TGTGCCAGCAGCTTAGGGACAGCCCTATTAGAAAAACTGTTTTTT	CASSLGTALLEKLFF
-	-	TRBV6-1	TRBJ2-7	TGTGCCAGCAGTGAACCAGGAGGCAACCGTAATTTGTACTTC	CASSEPGGNRNLYF
TRBD2	once	TRBV29-1	TRBJ2-7	TGCAGTGCTAAGGTCCTAGCGGACTCCTACGAGCAGTACTTC	CSAKVLADSYEQYF
-	-	TRBV5-1	TRBJ1-2	TGCGCCAGCAGCAACGAACGCAGGGCGTACACCTTC	CASSNERRAYTF
TRBD1	-	TRBV6-5	TRBJ1-2	TGTGCCAGCAGAGGACAGGGGACCTACTATGGCTACACCTTC	CASRGQGTYYGYTF
-	-	TRBV18	TRBJ1-2	TGTGCCAGCTCACCACCGGGCGAACGGATTTCTAACTATGGCTACACCTTC	CASSPPGERISNYGYTF
-	-	TRBV30	TRBJ2-7	TGTGCCTGGACCATCAACCGAGAGCAGTACTTC	CAWTINREQYF